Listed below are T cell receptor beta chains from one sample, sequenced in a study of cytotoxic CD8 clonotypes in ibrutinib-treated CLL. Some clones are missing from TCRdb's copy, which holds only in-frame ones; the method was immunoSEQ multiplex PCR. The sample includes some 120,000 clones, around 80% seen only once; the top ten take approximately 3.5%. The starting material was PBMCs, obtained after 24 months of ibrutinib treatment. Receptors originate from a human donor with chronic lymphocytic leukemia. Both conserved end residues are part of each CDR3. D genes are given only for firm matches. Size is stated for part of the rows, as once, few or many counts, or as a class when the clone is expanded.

CASSTVGQGNYGYTF | TGTGCCAGTAGTACCGTGGGACAGGGGAACTATGGCTACACCTTC | TRBV19 | NA | TRBJ1-2 | TRBD1
CASSLVGELDEQYF | TGTGCCAGCAGCTTGGTTGGGGAACTCGACGAGCAGTACTTC | TRBV7-9 | NA | TRBJ2-7 | NA
CASSDPVGQRSSYEQYF | TGTGCCAGCAGTGACCCGGTGGGACAGAGGAGCTCCTACGAGCAGTACTTC | TRBV6-4 | NA | TRBJ2-7 | TRBD1
CASSFFSGGASPGELFF | TGCGCCAGCAGCTTTTTTTCAGGGGGCGCATCCCCCGGGGAGCTGTTTTTT | TRBV5-1 | once | TRBJ2-2 | TRBD1
CAIGGGAETNSPLHF | TGTGCCATCGGGGGCGGGGCGGAGACCAATTCACCCCTCCACTTT | TRBV10-3 | few | TRBJ1-6 | NA
CASTDGGGGHNEQFF | TGTGCCAGCACGGACGGAGGGGGGGGCCACAATGAGCAGTTCTTC | TRBV5-4 | NA | TRBJ2-1 | NA
CTSSAGQASSYEQYF | TGTACCAGCAGTGCGGGACAGGCGAGCTCCTACGAGCAGTACTTC | TRBV6-1 | NA | TRBJ2-7 | TRBD1
CASRKRDSGNTIYF | TGTGCCAGCAGGAAAAGGGACTCTGGAAACACCATATATTTT | TRBV6-1 | NA | TRBJ1-3 | NA
CASIAQSYNEQFF | TGTGCCAGCATTGCCCAGTCCTACAATGAGCAGTTCTTC | TRBV6-1 | once | TRBJ2-1 | NA
CASSSPGGQGGLRVAFF | TGTGCCAGCAGCTCTCCCGGGGGACAGGGTGGCCTCCGGGTGGCTTTCTTT | TRBV11-2 | once | TRBJ1-1 | TRBD1
CASSPYPRASTDTQYF | TGCGCCAGCAGCCCCTATCCGAGGGCTAGCACAGATACGCAGTATTTT | TRBV4-1 | NA | TRBJ2-3 | NA
CASSLIRGEGIEAFF | TGTGCCAGCAGCTTAATTCGTGGGGAGGGAATTGAAGCTTTCTTT | TRBV7-9 | NA | TRBJ1-1 | NA
CASSTNRVQQYF | TGTGCCAGCAGCACCAACAGGGTCCAGCAGTACTTC | TRBV28 | NA | TRBJ2-7 | NA
CASSPEAQSYEQYF | TGTGCCAGCAGCCCCGAAGCCCAATCCTACGAGCAGTACTTC | TRBV7-9 | NA | TRBJ2-7 | NA
CASSRIPPGAIQETQYF | TGCGCCAGCAGCCGAATACCCCCCGGGGCCATCCAAGAGACCCAGTACTTC | TRBV4-1 | NA | TRBJ2-5 | NA
CASSSGRAYEQYF | TGTGCCAGCAGTTCGGGACGGGCCTACGAGCAGTACTTC | TRBV2 | many | TRBJ2-7 | NA
CASSSSVRSYLVSF | TGTGCCAGCAGCTCGAGCGTGAGATCATACCTCGTCAGCTTC | TRBV7-9 | once | TRBJ1-2 | NA
CSARNGHGYTF | TGCAGTGCCCGGAATGGTCATGGCTACACCTTC | TRBV20-1 | few | TRBJ1-2 | NA
CAISEQAGTDTQYF | TGTGCCATCAGTGAGCAGGCGGGGACAGATACGCAGTATTTT | TRBV10-3 | NA | TRBJ2-3 | NA
CASSLVLQGNTEAFF | TGTGCCAGCAGCTTAGTACTACAGGGGAACACTGAAGCTTTCTTT | TRBV11-2 | NA | TRBJ1-1 | NA
CASSPNTGTSQPQHF | TGTGCCAGCTCACCAAACACAGGGACCAGTCAGCCCCAGCATTTT | TRBV18 | NA | TRBJ1-5 | NA
CAWTHPGQGSLHGGYTF | TGTGCCTGGACCCACCCGGGACAGGGTTCACTTCATGGTGGCTACACCTTC | TRBV30 | NA | TRBJ1-2 | TRBD1
CASSVFTASYEQYF | TGTGCCAGCAGTGTATTTACAGCTTCCTACGAGCAGTACTTC | TRBV2 | NA | TRBJ2-7 | NA
CASTGDTANYGYTF | TGTGCCAGCACGGGGGACACTGCTAACTATGGCTACACCTTC | TRBV2 | NA | TRBJ1-2 | NA
CASSVQTGVKEKLFF | TGTGCCAGCAGCGTGCAGACAGGAGTAAAAGAAAAACTGTTTTTT | TRBV5-4 | NA | TRBJ1-4 | NA
CSVGGGLGGEGYTF | TGCAGCGTTGGAGGGGGACTAGGTGGTGAGGGCTACACCTTC | TRBV29-1 | NA | TRBJ1-2 | NA
CASSLTTGTAAYGYTF | TGTGCCAGCAGCTTGACCACCGGGACAGCCGCCTATGGCTACACCTTC | TRBV5-5 | NA | TRBJ1-2 | TRBD1
CASSLPGQGSGGYTF | TGTGCCAGCAGTCTACCGGGCCAGGGAAGCGGTGGCTACACCTTC | TRBV6-5 | NA | TRBJ1-2 | NA
CASSEWGAPSEQYF | TGTGCCAGCAGTGAATGGGGGGCGCCGTCCGAGCAGTACTTC | TRBV6-1 | NA | TRBJ2-7 | NA